This T cell receptor beta chain is drawn from a study of Ad26.COV2.S vaccination and SARS-CoV-2 variants. About the study: Administration of Ad26.COV2.S was intramuscular, either once or twice 56 days apart. Study-wide results and limits: Placebo recipients had lower spike-specific TCR breadth than vaccine recipients. Substantial breadth in spike-specific CD8+ and CD4+ T cell responses was reportedly seen after vaccination.

Germline loops: CDR1 SGHDN, CDR2 FVKESK. V dropped 4 bases and J dropped 4; count of bases not matched to a gene: 1. This CDR3 has 13 residues. Treatment noted: roughly 18 received Ad26.COV2.S at low or high dose, single or two shots; a few received placebo; per-sample allocation not given. All samples were drawn on day 63, counting from the first vaccine or placebo injection. Adults aged 18-55 years in Boston included the donor. The table came from immunoSEQ multiplex PCR; TCRdb's copy has only in-frame clones and leaves some out. The repertoire holds around 400,000 clones, with about 80% as singletons. In its sample, this clone was seen a few times. Its antigen is not known. Different DNA sequences within this sample yield the same CDR3.

The TCR comes from a person between 18 and 65 years old who received the Ad26.COV2.S COVID-19 vaccine or a placebo. The J gene is TRBJ1-5, the V gene TRBV14; 7 bases are shared with TRBD1. The sample consisted of peripheral blood, taken in a trial of Ad26.COV2.S vaccine versus placebo. The DNA for the CDR3 is TGTGCCAGCAGCCCGACAGGGAATCAGCCCCAGCATTTT. Protein product: CASSPTGNQPQHF.